In its sample, the clone carrying this T cell receptor (beta chain) was seen once. These data originate in a study of T cell changes during pregnancy in multiple sclerosis. Sequenced by immunoSEQ multiplex PCR; TCRdb stores in-frame clones only, minus some. This table holds approximately 97,000 clones, 75% to 95% found once. This CDR3 is 16 amino acids long. Germline V gene lookup returns CDR1 SEHNR and CDR2 FQNEAQ (reference sequence). V lost 1 base and J lost 7; bases outside the gene matches: 9. The material was peripheral blood, obtained after pregnancy. The chain uses TRBV7-9 and TRBJ1-5; 8 bases line up with TRBD1. This receptor was taken from a female donor in good health, enrolled as a control in a pregnancy study. For the CDR3, the DNA is TGTGCCAGCAGCTTAGGGGCAGGGGGCCCCCAGCAGCCCCAGCATTTT. Its protein product is CASSLGAGGPQQPQHF.